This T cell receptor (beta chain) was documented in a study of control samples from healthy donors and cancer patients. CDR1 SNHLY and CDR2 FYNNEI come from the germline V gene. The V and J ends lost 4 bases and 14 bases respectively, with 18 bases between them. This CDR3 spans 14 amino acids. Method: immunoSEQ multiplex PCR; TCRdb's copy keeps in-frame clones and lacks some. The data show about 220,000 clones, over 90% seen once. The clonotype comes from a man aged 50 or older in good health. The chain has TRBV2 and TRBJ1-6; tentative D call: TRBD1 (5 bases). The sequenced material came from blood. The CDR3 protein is CASSVDRGSSALHF. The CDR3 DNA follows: TGTGCCAGCAGTGTGGATCGGGGCTCCTCGGCCCTCCACTTT.